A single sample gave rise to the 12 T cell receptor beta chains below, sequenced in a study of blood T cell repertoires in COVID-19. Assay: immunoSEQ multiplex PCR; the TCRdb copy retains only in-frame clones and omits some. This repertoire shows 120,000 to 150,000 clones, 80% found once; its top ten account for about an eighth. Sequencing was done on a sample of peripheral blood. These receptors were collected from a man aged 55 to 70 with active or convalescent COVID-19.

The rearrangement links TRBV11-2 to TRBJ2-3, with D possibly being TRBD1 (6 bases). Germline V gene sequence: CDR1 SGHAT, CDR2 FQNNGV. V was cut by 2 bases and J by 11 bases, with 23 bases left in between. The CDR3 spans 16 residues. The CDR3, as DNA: TGTGCCAGCAGCTTAATCAGGGGCGAACGTGGGTCGGGGCAGTATTTT. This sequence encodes CASSLIRGERGSGQYF.

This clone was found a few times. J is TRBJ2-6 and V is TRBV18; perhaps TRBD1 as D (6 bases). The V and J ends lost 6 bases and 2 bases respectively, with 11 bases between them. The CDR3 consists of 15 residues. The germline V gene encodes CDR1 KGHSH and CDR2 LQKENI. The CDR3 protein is CASSTRGPGANVLTF. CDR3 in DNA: TGTGCCAGCTCTACCAGGGGACCTGGGGCCAACGTCCTGACTTTC.

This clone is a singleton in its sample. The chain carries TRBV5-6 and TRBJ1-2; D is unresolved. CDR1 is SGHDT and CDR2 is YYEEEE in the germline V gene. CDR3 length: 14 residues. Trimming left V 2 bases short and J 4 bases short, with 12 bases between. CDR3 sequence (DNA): TGTGCCAGCAGCTTCACTTCCGGGGTCTATGGCTACACCTTC. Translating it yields CASSFTSGVYGYTF.

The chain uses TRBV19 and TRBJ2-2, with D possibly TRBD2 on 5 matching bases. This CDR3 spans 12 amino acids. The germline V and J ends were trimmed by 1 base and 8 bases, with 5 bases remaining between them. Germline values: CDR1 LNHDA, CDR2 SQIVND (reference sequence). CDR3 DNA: TGTGCCAGTAGTATAGGCGGGGGGGAGCTGTTTTTT. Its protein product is CASSIGGGELFF. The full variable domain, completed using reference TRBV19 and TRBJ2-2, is DGGITQSPKYLFRKEGQNVTLSCEQNLNHDAMYWYRQDPGQGLRLIYYSQIVNDFQKGDIAEGYSVSREKKESFPLTVTSAQKNPTAFYLCASSIGGGELFFGEGSRLTVL.

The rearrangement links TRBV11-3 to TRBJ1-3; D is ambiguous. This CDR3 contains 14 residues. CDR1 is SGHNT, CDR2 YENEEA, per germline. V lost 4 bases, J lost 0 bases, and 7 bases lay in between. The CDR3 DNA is TGTGCCAGCAGCTCCCGGGACTCTGGAAACACCATATATTTT. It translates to CASSSRDSGNTIYF.

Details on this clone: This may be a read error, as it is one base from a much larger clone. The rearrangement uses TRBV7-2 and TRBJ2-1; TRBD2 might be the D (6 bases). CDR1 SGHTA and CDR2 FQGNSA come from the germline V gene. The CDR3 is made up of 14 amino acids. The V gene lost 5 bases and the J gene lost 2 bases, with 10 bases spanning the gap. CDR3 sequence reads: CASSPGTAYNEQFF. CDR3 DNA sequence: TGTGCCAGCAGCCCCGGGACTGCCTACAATGAGCAGTTCTTC.

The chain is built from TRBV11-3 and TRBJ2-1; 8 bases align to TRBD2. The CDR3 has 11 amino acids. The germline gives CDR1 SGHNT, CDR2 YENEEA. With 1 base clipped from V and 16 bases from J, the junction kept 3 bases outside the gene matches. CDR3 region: CASSLGTSSFF. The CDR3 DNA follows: TGTGCCAGCAGCTTAGGGACTAGCTCCTTCTTC. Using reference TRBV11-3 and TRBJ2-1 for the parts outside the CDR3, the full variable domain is EAGVVQSPRYKIIEKKQPVAFWCNPISGHNTLYWYLQNLGQGPELLIRYENEEAVDDSQLPKDRFSAERLKGVDSTLKIQPAELGDSAVYLCASSLGTSSFFGPGTRLTVL.

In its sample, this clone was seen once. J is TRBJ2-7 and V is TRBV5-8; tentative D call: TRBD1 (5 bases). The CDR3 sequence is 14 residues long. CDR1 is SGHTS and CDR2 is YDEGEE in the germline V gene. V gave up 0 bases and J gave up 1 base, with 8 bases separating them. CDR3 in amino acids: CASSLGQLSYEQYF. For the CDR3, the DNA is TGTGCCAGCAGCTTGGGACAGTTATCCTACGAGCAGTACTTC.

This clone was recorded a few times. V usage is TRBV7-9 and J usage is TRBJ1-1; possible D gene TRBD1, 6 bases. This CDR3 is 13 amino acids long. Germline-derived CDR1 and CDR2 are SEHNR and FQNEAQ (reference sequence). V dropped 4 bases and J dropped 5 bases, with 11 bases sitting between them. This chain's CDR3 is CASSSQQGTEAFF. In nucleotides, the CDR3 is TGTGCCAGCAGCTCTCAGCAGGGGACTGAAGCTTTCTTT.

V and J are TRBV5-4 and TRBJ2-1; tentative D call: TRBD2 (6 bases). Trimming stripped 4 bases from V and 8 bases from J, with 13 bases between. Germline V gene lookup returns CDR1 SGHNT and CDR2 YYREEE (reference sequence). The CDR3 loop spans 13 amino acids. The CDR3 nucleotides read TGTGCCAGCAGCCGTGGGCTAGCGCATGAGCAGTTCTTC. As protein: CASSRGLAHEQFF.

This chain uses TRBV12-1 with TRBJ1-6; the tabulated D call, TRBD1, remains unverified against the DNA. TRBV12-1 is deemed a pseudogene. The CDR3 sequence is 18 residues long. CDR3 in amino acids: CASSEYRDRGGRNSPLHF. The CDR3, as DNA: TGTGCCAGCAGCGAATACCGGGACAGGGGAGGTCGGAATTCACCCCTCCACTTT.

CDR3 DNA sequence: TGCGCCAGCAGCCCGGGACAGGTTAGTCCTGAAGCTTTCTTT. Its translation: CASSPGQVSPEAFF. This chain uses TRBV5-1 with TRBJ1-1; 8 bases agree with TRBD1. The CDR3 has 14 amino acids. Looked up from germline, CDR1 is SGHRS and CDR2 is YFSETQ. V trimming: 4 bases; J trimming: 6 bases; junction bases outside the gene matches: 8.